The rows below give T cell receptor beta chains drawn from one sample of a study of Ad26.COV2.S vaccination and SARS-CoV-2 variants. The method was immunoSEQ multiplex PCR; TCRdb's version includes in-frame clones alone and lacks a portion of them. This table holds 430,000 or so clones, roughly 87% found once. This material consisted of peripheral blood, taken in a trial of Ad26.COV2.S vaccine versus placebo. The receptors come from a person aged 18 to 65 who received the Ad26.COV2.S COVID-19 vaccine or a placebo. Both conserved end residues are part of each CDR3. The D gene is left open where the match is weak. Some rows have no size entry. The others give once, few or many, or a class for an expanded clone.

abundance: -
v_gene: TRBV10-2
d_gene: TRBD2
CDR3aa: CASWGSGGQETQYF

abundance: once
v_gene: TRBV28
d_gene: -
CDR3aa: CASRPPDEPTDTQYF

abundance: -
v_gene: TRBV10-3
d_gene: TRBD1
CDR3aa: CAISEYTGANEKLFF

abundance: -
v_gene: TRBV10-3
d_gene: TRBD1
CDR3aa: CATNRDRVYQPQHF

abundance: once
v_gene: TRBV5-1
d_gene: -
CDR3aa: CASSPTGTDTQYF

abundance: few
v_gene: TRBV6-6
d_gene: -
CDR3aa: CASSREGPYEQYF

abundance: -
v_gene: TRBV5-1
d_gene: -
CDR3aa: CASTSGVSTDTQYF

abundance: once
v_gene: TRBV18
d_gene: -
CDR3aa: CASSPSLGPGHEQFF

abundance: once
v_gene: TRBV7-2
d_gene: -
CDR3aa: CASSLVGLPRTDTQYF

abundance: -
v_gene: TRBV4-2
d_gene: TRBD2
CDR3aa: CASSVRRAGLSDTQYF

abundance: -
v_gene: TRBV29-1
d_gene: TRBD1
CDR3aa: CSVGAGQDYGYTF

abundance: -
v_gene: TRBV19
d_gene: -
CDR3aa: CASSIRDQPQHF

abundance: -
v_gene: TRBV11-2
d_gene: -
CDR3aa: CASSLDLGNTIYF

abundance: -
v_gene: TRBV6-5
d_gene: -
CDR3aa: CASSYSVGGNQETQYF

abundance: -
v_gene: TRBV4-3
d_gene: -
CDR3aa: CASRTLSSYGYTF

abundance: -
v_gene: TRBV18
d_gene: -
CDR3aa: CASSRVVKAQAGTEAFF

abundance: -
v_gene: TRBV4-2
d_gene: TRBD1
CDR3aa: CASSQGQGDTQYF

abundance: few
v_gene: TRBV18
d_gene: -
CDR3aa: CASSPLGVHQPQHF

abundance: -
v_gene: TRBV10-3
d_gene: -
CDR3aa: CAISDWDQPQHF

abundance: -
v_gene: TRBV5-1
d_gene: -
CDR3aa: CASSLGPMGVIDEQYF

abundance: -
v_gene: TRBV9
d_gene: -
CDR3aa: CASSVDYPGYGYTF

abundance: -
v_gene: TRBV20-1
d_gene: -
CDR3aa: CSATGNEQFF

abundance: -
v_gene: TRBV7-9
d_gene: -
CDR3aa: CASSPTRGSTEAFF

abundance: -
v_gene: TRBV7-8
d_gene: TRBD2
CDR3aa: CASSPGLAMETQYF

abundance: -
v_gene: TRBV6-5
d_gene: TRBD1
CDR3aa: CASSFTGGGKAYGYTF

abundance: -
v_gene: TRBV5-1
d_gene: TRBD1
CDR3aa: CASSSLTGGVETQYF

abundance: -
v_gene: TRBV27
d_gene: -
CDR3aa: CASSRDRVLALDSPLHF

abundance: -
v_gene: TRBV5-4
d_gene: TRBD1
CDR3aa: CASSPGQGDQPQHF

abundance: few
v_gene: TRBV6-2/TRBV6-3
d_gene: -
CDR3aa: CASSYVGAHYGYTF

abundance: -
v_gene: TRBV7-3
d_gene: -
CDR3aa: CASSLRAGSYNEQFF

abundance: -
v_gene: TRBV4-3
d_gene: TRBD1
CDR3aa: CASSQGPRTGKETQYF

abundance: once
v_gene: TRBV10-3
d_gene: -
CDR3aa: CAISEGADLGELFF

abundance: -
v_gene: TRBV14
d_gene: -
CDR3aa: CASSQARGGYGYTF

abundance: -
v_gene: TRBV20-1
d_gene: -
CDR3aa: CSARSPWAFF

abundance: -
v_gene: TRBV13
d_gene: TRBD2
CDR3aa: CASSPEAGSNEQFF

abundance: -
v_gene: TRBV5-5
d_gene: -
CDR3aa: CASSLYNQPQHF

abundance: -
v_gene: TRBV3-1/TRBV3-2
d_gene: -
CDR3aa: CASSQAWGTSSYNEQFF

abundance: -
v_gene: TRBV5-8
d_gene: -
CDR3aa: CASSRQSLGEQYF

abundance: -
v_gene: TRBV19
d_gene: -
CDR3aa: CASSDWDDEEKLFF